This T cell receptor beta chain is drawn from a study of T cells in Graves' hyperthyroidism and ophthalmopathy. Amplification of TCR beta CDR3 regions was performed using RNA transcripts as template. HTBI primers drove first-round RT-PCR of the TCR CDR3. TCRdb processed the multiplex PCR reads anew with MiXCR; each CDR3 protein has one entry. The data hold roughly 710,000 distinct CDR3 sequences, with under 45% observed a single time. Trimming took 1 base from V and 4 from J, leaving 11 bases between them. This CDR3 is 15 amino acids long. CDR1 is SGHVS and CDR2 is FQNEAQ in the germline V gene. This clonotype was counted a few times.

V usage is TRBV7-8 and J usage is TRBJ1-3; unclear D gene. This clonotype was obtained from a middle-aged woman with Graves' hyperthyroidism. Sequences were obtained from blood. CDR3 region: CASSLVGILGNTIYF. DNA of the CDR3: TGTGCCAGCAGCTTAGTTGGTATTCTAGGAAACACCATATATTTT.